This paragraph covers one TCR beta chain sequence. The germline V gene encodes CDR1 DFQATT and CDR2 SNEGSKA (reference sequence). The length of the CDR3 is 16 residues. This sample was taken from a study of blood T cells in healthy people across ages. The second PCR ran roughly 6 to 11 cycles with a sample-barcoded 5' primer and J-beta primers. Each sample provided no less than 2.5 million CDR3-containing paired-end reads. MiXCR, applied by TCRdb to the 5' RACE reads, yields one record per CDR3 protein. This sample carries approximately 790,000 distinct CDR3 sequences, 60% to 80% of them seen once, and the ten largest clones take roughly a quarter.

This chain connects TRBV20-1 to TRBJ2-5; tentatively, D is TRBD1 (6 bases). The J call is uncertain, as TRBJ2-7 better fits the DNA end. The sample taken for sequencing was blood. This clonotype originated in a man aged 25 to 40 in good health. CDR3 residues: CSARGRRQVVSYEQYF. DNA for the CDR3: TGCAGTGCTAGAGGAAGGAGACAGGTGGTCTCCTACGAGCAGTACTTC.